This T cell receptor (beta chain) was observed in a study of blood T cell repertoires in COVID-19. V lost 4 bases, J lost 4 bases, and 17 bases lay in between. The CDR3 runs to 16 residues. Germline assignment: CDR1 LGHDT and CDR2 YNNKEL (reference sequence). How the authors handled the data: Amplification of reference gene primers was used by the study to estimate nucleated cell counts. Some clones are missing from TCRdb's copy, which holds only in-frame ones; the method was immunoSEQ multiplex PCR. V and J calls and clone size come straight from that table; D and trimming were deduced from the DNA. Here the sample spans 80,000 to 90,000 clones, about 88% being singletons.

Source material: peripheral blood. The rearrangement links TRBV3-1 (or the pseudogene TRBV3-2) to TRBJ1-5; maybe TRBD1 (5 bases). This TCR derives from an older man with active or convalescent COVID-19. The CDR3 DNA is TGTGCCAGCAGCCCAACTTCGGACGGGGGAAATCAGCCCCAGCATTTT. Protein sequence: CASSPTSDGGNQPQHF.